This T cell receptor beta chain was recorded in a study of blood T cell repertoires in COVID-19. Method: immunoSEQ multiplex PCR; TCRdb's copy keeps in-frame clones and lacks some. The sample records 400,000 or so clones, around 90% being singletons. The CDR3 covers 15 residues. V was pared by 3 bases and J by 4 bases, with 13 bases between. Germline V gene lookup returns CDR1 SGDLS and CDR2 YYNGEE. The source is a man younger than 35 with COVID-19, enrolled during active disease. The sequencing input was peripheral blood. The chain couples TRBV9 to TRBJ2-2; weak D call: TRBD2 (5 bases). The CDR3 spells CASSASGLSTGELFF. In DNA form, the CDR3 reads TGTGCCAGCAGCGCAAGCGGCCTAAGCACCGGGGAGCTGTTTTTT.